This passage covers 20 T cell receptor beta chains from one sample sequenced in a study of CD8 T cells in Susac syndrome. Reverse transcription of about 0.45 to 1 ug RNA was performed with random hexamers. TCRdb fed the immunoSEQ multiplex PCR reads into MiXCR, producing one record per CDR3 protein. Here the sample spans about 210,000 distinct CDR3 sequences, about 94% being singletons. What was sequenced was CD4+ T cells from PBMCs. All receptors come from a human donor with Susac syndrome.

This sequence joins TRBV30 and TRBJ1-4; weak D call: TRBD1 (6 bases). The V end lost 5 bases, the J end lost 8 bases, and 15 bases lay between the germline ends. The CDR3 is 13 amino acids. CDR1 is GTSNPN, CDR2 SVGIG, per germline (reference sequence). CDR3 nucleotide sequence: TGTGCCTGGTCACAGGGCCTGCGCGAAAAACTGTTTTTT. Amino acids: CAWSQGLREKLFF.

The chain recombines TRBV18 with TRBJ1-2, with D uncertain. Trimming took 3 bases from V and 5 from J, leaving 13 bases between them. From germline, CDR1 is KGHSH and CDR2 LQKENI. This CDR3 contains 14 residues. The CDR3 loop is CASSPSRGGYGYTF. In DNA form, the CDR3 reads TGTGCCAGCTCACCCTCTAGAGGCGGGTATGGCTACACCTTC.

The chain's CDR3 is CATRRASDYGYTF. The CDR3 DNA reads TGTGCCACCCGACGGGCGTCCGATTATGGCTACACCTTC. J is TRBJ1-2 and V is TRBV5-6; D remains unclear. With 9 bases removed from V and 5 bases from J, the gap between germline ends came to 17 bases. The CDR3 sequence is 13 residues long. Germline lookup yields CDR1 SGHDT and CDR2 YYEEEE. Combining the CDR3 with reference TRBV5-6 and TRBJ1-2 gives the whole variable domain DAGVTQSPTHLIKTRGQQVTLRCSPKSGHDTVSWYQQALGQGPQFIFQYYEEEERQRGNFPDRFSGHQFPNYSSELNVNALLLGDSALYLCATRRASDYGYTFGSGTRLTVV.

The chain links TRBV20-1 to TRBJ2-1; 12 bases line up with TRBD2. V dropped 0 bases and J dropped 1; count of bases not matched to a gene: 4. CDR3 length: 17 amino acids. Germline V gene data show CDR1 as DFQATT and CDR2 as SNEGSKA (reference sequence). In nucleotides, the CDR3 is TGCAGTGCTAGAGATGGACTAGCGGGAACGTCCTACAATGAGCAGTTCTTC. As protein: CSARDGLAGTSYNEQFF.

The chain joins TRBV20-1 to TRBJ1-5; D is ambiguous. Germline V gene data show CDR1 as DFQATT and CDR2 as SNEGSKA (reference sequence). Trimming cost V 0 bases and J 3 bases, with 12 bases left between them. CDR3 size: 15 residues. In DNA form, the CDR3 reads TGCAGTGCTAGAGATGCCAGAGACAACAATCAGCCCCAGCATTTT. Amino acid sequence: CSARDARDNNQPQHF.

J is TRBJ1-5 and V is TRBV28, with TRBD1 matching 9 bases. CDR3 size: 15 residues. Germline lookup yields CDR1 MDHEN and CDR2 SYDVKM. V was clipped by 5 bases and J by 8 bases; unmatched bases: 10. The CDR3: CASSGRSTGGEPQHF. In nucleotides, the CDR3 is TGTGCCAGCAGTGGGCGGTCCACAGGGGGCGAGCCCCAGCATTTT.

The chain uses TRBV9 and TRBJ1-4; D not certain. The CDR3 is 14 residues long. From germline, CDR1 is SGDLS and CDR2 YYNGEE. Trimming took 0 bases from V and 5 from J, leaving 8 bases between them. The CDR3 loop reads CASSVEWANEKLFF. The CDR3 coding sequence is TGTGCCAGCAGCGTAGAGTGGGCGAATGAAAAACTGTTTTTT.

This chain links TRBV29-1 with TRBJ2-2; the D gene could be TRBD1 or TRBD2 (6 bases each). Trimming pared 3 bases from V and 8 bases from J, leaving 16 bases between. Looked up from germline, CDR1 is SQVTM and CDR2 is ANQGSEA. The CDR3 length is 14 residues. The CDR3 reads CSVEGGTVVGELFF. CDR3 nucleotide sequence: TGCAGCGTTGAGGGGGGCACAGTCGTTGGGGAGCTGTTTTTT.

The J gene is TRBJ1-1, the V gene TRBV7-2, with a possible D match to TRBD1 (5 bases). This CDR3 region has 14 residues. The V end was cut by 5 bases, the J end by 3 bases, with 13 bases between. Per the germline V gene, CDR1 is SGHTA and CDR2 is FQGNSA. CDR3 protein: CASSLQTGDTEAFF. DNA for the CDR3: TGTGCCAGCAGCCTACAGACGGGGGACACTGAAGCTTTCTTT.

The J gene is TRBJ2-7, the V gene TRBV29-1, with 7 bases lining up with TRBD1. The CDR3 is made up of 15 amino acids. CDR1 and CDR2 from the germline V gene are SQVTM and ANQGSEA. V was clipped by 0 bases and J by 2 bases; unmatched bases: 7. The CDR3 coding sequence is TGCAGCGTTGAAGATCAGGGGGAGATCCCCTACGAGCAGTACTTC. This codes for CSVEDQGEIPYEQYF.

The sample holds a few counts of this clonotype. The CDR3 is CSVGTGNQPQHF. The CDR3 DNA sequence: TGCAGTGTTGGGACAGGCAATCAGCCCCAGCATTTT. This chain uses TRBV20-1 with TRBJ1-5; 7 bases line up with TRBD1. The junction had 2 bases not matched to a gene; V was cut back by 7 bases and J by 2 bases. The CDR3 runs 12 residues. Germline CDR1 DFQATT, CDR2 SNEGSKA (reference sequence).

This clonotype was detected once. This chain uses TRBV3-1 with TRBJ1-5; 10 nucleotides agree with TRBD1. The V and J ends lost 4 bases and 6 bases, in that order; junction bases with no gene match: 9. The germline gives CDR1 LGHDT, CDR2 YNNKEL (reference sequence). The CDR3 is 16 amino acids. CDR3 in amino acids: CASSPRQGASPQPQHF. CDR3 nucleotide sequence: TGTGCCAGCAGCCCACGACAGGGGGCGAGTCCTCAGCCCCAGCATTTT. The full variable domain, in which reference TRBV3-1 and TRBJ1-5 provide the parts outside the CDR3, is DTAVSQTPKYLVTQMGNDKSIKCEQNLGHDTMYWYKQDSKKFLKIMFSYNNKELIINETVPNRFSPKSPDKAHLNLHINSLELGDSAVYFCASSPRQGASPQPQHFGDGTRLSIL.

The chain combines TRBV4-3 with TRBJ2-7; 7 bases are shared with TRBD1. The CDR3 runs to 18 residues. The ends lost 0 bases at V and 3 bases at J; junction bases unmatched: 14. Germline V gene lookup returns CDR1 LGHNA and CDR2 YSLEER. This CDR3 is CASSQDVGPGTAIYEQYF. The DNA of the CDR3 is TGCGCCAGCAGCCAAGACGTGGGCCCTGGGACAGCGATCTACGAGCAGTACTTC.

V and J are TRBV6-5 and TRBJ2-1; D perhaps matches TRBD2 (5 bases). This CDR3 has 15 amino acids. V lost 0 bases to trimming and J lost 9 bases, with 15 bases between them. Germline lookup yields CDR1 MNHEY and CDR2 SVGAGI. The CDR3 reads CASSYSREWTGEQFF. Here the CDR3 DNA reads TGTGCCAGCAGTTACTCGAGGGAGTGGACGGGTGAGCAGTTCTTC.

CDR3 amino acids: CASNGRMNTEAFF. The CDR3 DNA is TGTGCCAGTAATGGACGGATGAACACTGAAGCTTTCTTT. This chain links TRBV19 with TRBJ1-1, with D unresolved. Between the trimmed V and J ends, which lost 7 bases and 0 bases, there was a span of 9 bases. The CDR3 totals 13 residues. Germline CDR1 reads LNHDA; CDR2 reads SQIVND (reference sequence).

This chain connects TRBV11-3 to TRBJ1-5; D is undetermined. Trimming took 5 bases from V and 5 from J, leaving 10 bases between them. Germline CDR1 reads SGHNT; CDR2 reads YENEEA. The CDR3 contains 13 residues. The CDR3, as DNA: TGTGCCAGCAGCCATGGGGATGATCAGCCCCAGCATTTT. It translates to CASSHGDDQPQHF.

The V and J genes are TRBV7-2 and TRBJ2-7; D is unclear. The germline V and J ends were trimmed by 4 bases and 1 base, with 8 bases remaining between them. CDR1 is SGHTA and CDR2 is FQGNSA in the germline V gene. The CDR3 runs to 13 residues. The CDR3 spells CASSSTLSYEQYF. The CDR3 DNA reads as TGTGCCAGCAGCTCTACATTATCCTACGAGCAGTACTTC.

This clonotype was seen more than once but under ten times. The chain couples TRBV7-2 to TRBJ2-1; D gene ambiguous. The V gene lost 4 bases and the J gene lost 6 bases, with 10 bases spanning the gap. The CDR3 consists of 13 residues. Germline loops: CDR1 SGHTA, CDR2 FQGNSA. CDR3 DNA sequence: TGTGCCAGCAGCTCCTCGTCCCCCAATGAGCAGTTCTTC. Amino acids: CASSSSSPNEQFF.

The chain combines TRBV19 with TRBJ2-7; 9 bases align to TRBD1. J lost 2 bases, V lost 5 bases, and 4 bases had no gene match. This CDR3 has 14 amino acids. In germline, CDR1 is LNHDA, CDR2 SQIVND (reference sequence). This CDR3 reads CASSRGDRAYEQYF. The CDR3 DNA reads TGTGCCAGTAGTCGGGGGGACAGGGCCTACGAGCAGTACTTC. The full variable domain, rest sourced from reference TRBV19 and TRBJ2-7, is DGGITQSPKYLFRKEGQNVTLSCEQNLNHDAMYWYRQDPGQGLRLIYYSQIVNDFQKGDIAEGYSVSREKKESFPLTVTSAQKNPTAFYLCASSRGDRAYEQYFGPGTRLTVT.

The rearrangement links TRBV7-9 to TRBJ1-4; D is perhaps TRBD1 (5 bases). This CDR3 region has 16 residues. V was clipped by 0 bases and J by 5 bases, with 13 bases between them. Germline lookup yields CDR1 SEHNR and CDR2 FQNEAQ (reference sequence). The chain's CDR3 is CASSLAGGSSNEKLFF. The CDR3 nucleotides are TGTGCCAGCAGCTTAGCCGGGGGGTCGAGCAATGAAAAACTGTTTTTT.